These 32 T cell receptor beta chains originate from one sample sequenced in a study of blood T cell repertoires in COVID-19. Clones were sequenced by immunoSEQ multiplex PCR, and TCRdb holds only the in-frame ones, with some missing. The data show roughly 56,000 clones, about 90% seen once. The sample comprised peripheral blood. The receptor source for this set is a man between 60 and 75 years old with active COVID-19.

The chain carries TRBV11-3 and TRBJ2-4, with TRBD2 identical over 16 bases. V shed 5 bases and J 5 bases; nucleotides not matched to a gene: 9. The CDR3 is made up of 18 amino acids. Germline CDR1 reads SGHNT; CDR2 reads YENEEA. The CDR3 protein is CASSPGLAGGPGENIQYF. CDR3 nucleotides: TGTGCCAGCAGCCCGGGACTAGCGGGAGGGCCGGGTGAAAACATTCAGTACTTC.

The rearrangement links TRBV30 to TRBJ1-1; 7 bases are a match to TRBD1. This CDR3 region has 15 residues. Trimming at V came to 1 base and at J to 5 bases, leaving 10 bases not matched to a gene. Per germline, CDR1 GTSNPN and CDR2 SVGIG (reference sequence). The CDR3 sequence is CAWSATGIIRTEAFF. The CDR3 bases are TGTGCCTGGAGTGCGACAGGGATCATTAGGACTGAAGCTTTCTTT.

This clone was seen a handful of times. The chain uses TRBV9 and TRBJ1-5; D is unclear. The germline CDR1 and CDR2 sequences are SGDLS and YYNGEE. The CDR3 sequence is 15 residues long. V was pared by 4 bases and J by 0 bases, with 11 bases between. CDR3 region: CASSPDGDSNQPQHF. The CDR3 DNA sequence: TGTGCCAGCAGCCCCGACGGGGATAGCAATCAGCCCCAGCATTTT. The variable domain in full, completed from reference TRBV9 and TRBJ1-5, reads DSGVTQTPKHLITATGQRVTLRCSPRSGDLSVYWYQQSLDQGLQFLIQYYNGEERAKGNILERFSAQQFPDLHSELNLSSLELGDSALYFCASSPDGDSNQPQHFGDGTRLSIL.

The chain joins TRBV12-3 or TRBV12-4 to TRBJ2-1; perhaps TRBD1 as D (6 bases). V lost 6 bases, J lost 7 bases, and 13 bases lay in between. CDR3 length: 13 residues. CDR3 sequence reads: CASRSLQGNEQFF. The CDR3 DNA reads as TGTGCCAGCAGAAGCCTACAGGGAAATGAGCAGTTCTTC.

This sequence joins TRBV24-1 and TRBJ2-1; D perhaps matches TRBD2 (6 bases). This CDR3 is 15 amino acids long. The germline V gene encodes CDR1 KGHDR and CDR2 SFDVKD. Trimming removed 9 bases at V and 0 bases at J, with 14 bases between. The CDR3 DNA sequence: TGTGCCACCGGGAATAGCGGTAACTCCTACAATGAGCAGTTCTTC. Encoded protein: CATGNSGNSYNEQFF.

This chain connects TRBV28 to TRBJ1-2; 7 nucleotides match TRBD1. The CDR3 extends over 14 amino acids. V shed 4 bases and J 7 bases; nucleotides not matched to a gene: 9. Germline CDR1 MDHEN, CDR2 SYDVKM. CDR3 nucleotides: TGTGCCAGCAGTTCCAGCAGGGGGTTTAGTGGCTACACCTTC. Translating gives CASSSSRGFSGYTF.

V and J are TRBV4-1 and TRBJ1-1, with unresolved D. CDR3 length: 15 residues. Germline-derived CDR1 and CDR2 are MGHRA and YSYEKL. V shed 1 base and J shed 3 bases, with 12 bases lying between them. The DNA for the CDR3 is TGCGCCAGCAGCCAAGGGGTGGCGGGGTACACTGAAGCTTTCTTT. Translated: CASSQGVAGYTEAFF.

The rearrangement joins TRBV12-3 or TRBV12-4 to TRBJ2-2; D not certain. Trimming pared 0 bases from V and 13 bases from J, leaving 9 bases between. The CDR3 has 12 amino acids. The CDR3 DNA reads as TGTGCCAGCAGTTTAGCGAAGAGTGGGCTGTTTTTT. Its protein product is CASSLAKSGLFF.

The V gene is TRBV7-2, the J gene TRBJ2-3, with 9 bases aligning to TRBD1. Germline V CDR1 and CDR2: SGHTA, FQGNSA. The CDR3 runs to 17 residues. J lost 6 bases, V lost 3 bases, and 13 bases had no gene match. CDR3 amino acids: CASSLGQGLDLWDTQYF. DNA for the CDR3: TGTGCCAGCAGCTTGGGACAGGGTTTAGATCTATGGGATACGCAGTATTTT.

This rearrangement joins TRBV19 to TRBJ2-2, with a weak D call TRBD2 (6 bases). The CDR3 is 13 amino acids. V shed 6 bases and J shed 7 bases, with 12 bases lying between them. Germline lookup yields CDR1 LNHDA and CDR2 SQIVND (reference sequence). CDR3 bases: TGTGCCAGTAGCCCGGAGGGAGACGGGGAGCTGTTTTTT. This translates into CASSPEGDGELFF.

V usage is TRBV5-1 and J usage is TRBJ1-6; 7 bases match TRBD1. With V trimmed by 4 bases and J by 6 bases, 7 bases remained unmatched. Germline CDR1 reads SGHRS; CDR2 reads YFSETQ. The CDR3 runs 15 residues. CDR3: CASSVEGGFNSPLHF. Written as DNA, the CDR3 is TGCGCCAGCAGCGTGGAAGGGGGCTTTAATTCACCCCTCCACTTT.

The chain links TRBV6-6 to TRBJ1-5; D gene ambiguous. Germline V gene lookup returns CDR1 MNHNY and CDR2 SVGAGI (reference sequence). The length of the CDR3 is 16 residues. V was trimmed by 6 bases and J by 1 base, leaving 16 bases between them. This chain's CDR3 is CASRSPAGISNQPQHF. CDR3 coding DNA: TGTGCCAGCAGATCACCCGCGGGGATAAGCAATCAGCCCCAGCATTTT.

This chain links TRBV7-9 with TRBJ2-7; the D gene is possibly TRBD1 (5 bases). The CDR3 covers 13 residues. Trimming stripped 5 bases from V and 0 bases from J, with 8 bases between. CDR1 and CDR2 from the germline V gene are SEHNR and FQNEAQ (reference sequence). The CDR3 loop reads CASSRQSSYEQYF. The CDR3 coding sequence is TGTGCCAGCAGCAGACAGAGCTCCTACGAGCAGTACTTC.

This sequence joins TRBV7-2 and TRBJ2-7; no reliable D call. Germline V gene lookup returns CDR1 SGHTA and CDR2 FQGNSA. The germline V and J ends were trimmed by 1 base and 12 bases, with 13 bases remaining between them. This CDR3 region has 12 residues. CDR3 region: CASSLVGLGVYF. The CDR3 nucleotides read TGTGCCAGCAGCTTAGTGGGTCTCGGAGTGTACTTC. Drawing the rest from reference TRBV7-2 and TRBJ2-7, the complete variable domain is GAGVSQSPSNKVTEKGKDVELRCDPISGHTALYWYRQSLGQGLEFLIYFQGNSAPDKSGLPSDRFSAERTGGSVSTLTIQRTQQEDSAVYLCASSLVGLGVYFGPGTRLTVT.

The chain couples TRBV18 to TRBJ1-5; 8 nucleotides match TRBD1. J was trimmed by 2 bases and V by 3 bases; bases with no gene match: 3. The CDR3 runs 15 residues. Germline V lookup: CDR1 KGHSH, CDR2 LQKENI. The CDR3 is CASSPGQGGNQPQHF. The CDR3 coding sequence is TGTGCCAGCTCACCTGGACAGGGTGGCAATCAGCCCCAGCATTTT.

This chain links TRBV3-1 (or the pseudogene TRBV3-2) with TRBJ1-2; D gene unclear. The CDR3 spans 18 residues. V lost 3 bases to trimming and J lost 0 bases, with 20 bases between them. Germline V lookup: CDR1 LGHDT, CDR2 YNNKEL (reference sequence). CDR3 in DNA: TGTGCCAGCAGCCATACCCCGACAAGGAGGGCCGCTAACTATGGCTACACCTTC. Protein: CASSHTPTRRAANYGYTF.

The chain joins TRBV29-1 to TRBJ2-1; possible D gene TRBD2, 5 bases. The V gene's germline CDR1 is SQVTM and CDR2 ANQGSEA. CDR3 size: 15 residues. Trimming left V 2 bases short and J 0 bases short, with 11 bases between. The CDR3 here is CSVELRENSYNEQFF. The CDR3 region has the DNA TGCAGCGTTGAACTCCGGGAAAACTCCTACAATGAGCAGTTCTTC.

This sequence joins TRBV7-9 and TRBJ1-2, with D unclear. This CDR3 contains 14 residues. V was pared by 1 base and J by 5 bases, with 11 bases between. Germline V gene sequence: CDR1 SEHNR, CDR2 FQNEAQ (reference sequence). The CDR3 DNA sequence: TGTGCCAGCAGCTTAGGCCCGGGATTGTATGGCTACACCTTC. This encodes CASSLGPGLYGYTF.

The chain recombines TRBV24-1 with TRBJ2-6; TRBD1 is a possible D gene (6 bases). The germline V gene encodes CDR1 KGHDR and CDR2 SFDVKD. V gave up 7 bases and J gave up 0 bases, with 18 bases separating them. This CDR3 has 18 amino acids. This CDR3 is CATSPRGTLYSGANVLTF. The CDR3 coding sequence is TGTGCCACCAGCCCCAGAGGGACACTATACTCTGGGGCCAACGTCCTGACTTTC.

The chain links TRBV5-1 to TRBJ2-1; 7 bases agree with TRBD2. V shed 0 bases and J 5 bases; nucleotides not matched to a gene: 5. The germline CDR1 and CDR2 sequences are SGHRS and YFSETQ. The CDR3 length is 15 residues. The CDR3 nucleotides read TGCGCCAGCAGCTTGGAAAGCGGGATCAACAATGAGCAGTTCTTC. It yields the protein CASSLESGINNEQFF.

The chain uses TRBV6-1 and TRBJ1-5; D ambiguous. The length of the CDR3 is 14 residues. Germline assignment: CDR1 MNHNS and CDR2 SASEGT. V was trimmed by 2 bases and J by 0 bases, leaving 5 bases between them. CDR3 coding DNA: TGTGCCAGCAGTGAATTTTATAGCAATCAGCCCCAGCATTTT. This translates into CASSEFYSNQPQHF.

V usage is TRBV7-9 and J usage is TRBJ1-2, with TRBD1 as a possible D gene (6 bases). Germline-derived CDR1 and CDR2 are SEHNR and FQNEAQ (reference sequence). V lost 6 bases, J lost 5 bases, and 13 bases lay in between. This CDR3 spans 13 amino acids. The CDR3 DNA reads as TGTGCCAGCAGTTACACAGGGAGTTATGGCTACACCTTC. Protein sequence: CASSYTGSYGYTF.

The chain has TRBV6-1 and TRBJ2-1; tentative D call: TRBD1 (5 bases). The germline V and J ends were trimmed by 2 bases and 8 bases, with 13 bases remaining between them. Germline-derived CDR1 and CDR2 are MNHNS and SASEGT. This CDR3 has 14 residues. CDR3 residues: CASSERARGHEQFF. CDR3 sequence (DNA): TGTGCCAGCAGTGAAAGGGCTAGGGGTCATGAGCAGTTCTTC.

The chain links TRBV14 to TRBJ2-1; 12 nucleotides line up with TRBD2. Germline trimming cut 1 base from V and 7 bases from J; bases unmatched to any gene: 2. The CDR3 covers 15 residues. CDR1 and CDR2 (germline): SGHDN, FVKESK. The CDR3 protein is CASSQGTSGVNEQFF. CDR3 bases: TGTGCCAGCAGCCAAGGGACTAGCGGGGTTAATGAGCAGTTCTTC.

The genes are TRBV9 and TRBJ2-7; possible D gene TRBD2, 6 bases. Germline values: CDR1 SGDLS, CDR2 YYNGEE. The V and J ends lost 4 bases and 5 bases respectively, with 10 bases between them. This CDR3 region has 12 residues. The CDR3 DNA reads as TGTGCCAGCAGCCGGGGGACCGACGAGCAGTACTTC. It specifies CASSRGTDEQYF.

The chain is built from TRBV5-1 and TRBJ2-2, with 7 bases lining up with TRBD2. There are 18 residues in the CDR3. The germline gives CDR1 SGHRS, CDR2 YFSETQ. J gave up 0 bases and V 0 bases, and 8 bases lay outside the gene matches. The chain's CDR3 is CASSLVPAGSPNTGELFF. The CDR3 DNA follows: TGCGCCAGCAGCTTGGTTCCAGCGGGGAGCCCGAACACCGGGGAGCTGTTTTTT.

This chain connects TRBV6-5 to TRBJ1-5, with TRBD1 matching over 7 bases. Germline V gives CDR1 MNHEY, CDR2 SVGAGI. J lost 3 bases, V lost 10 bases, and 9 bases had no gene match. The CDR3 extends over 14 amino acids. In DNA form, the CDR3 reads TGTGCCACCACTCCGGGACAGAACAATCAGCCCCAGCATTTT. Its translation: CATTPGQNNQPQHF.

The chain has TRBV3-1 (or the pseudogene TRBV3-2) and TRBJ2-1; the match to TRBD2 covers 12 bases. J was trimmed by 5 bases and V by 0 bases; bases with no gene match: 11. Germline CDR1 LGHDT, CDR2 YNNKEL (reference sequence). The CDR3 runs 19 residues. This CDR3 reads CASSQDHLAGGVLDNEQFF. CDR3 nucleotide sequence: TGTGCCAGCAGCCAAGATCACCTAGCGGGAGGGGTTTTAGACAATGAGCAGTTCTTC.

CDR3 protein: CASSLAILAGGRYNEQFF. CDR3 coding DNA: TGCGCCAGCAGCTTGGCGATCTTGGCGGGAGGGAGATACAATGAGCAGTTCTTC. The J gene is TRBJ2-1, the V gene TRBV5-1; 9 nucleotides line up with TRBD2. After removal of 0 bases from V and 4 bases from J, the junction contained 11 bases not matched to a gene. Germline CDR1 SGHRS, CDR2 YFSETQ. This CDR3 has 18 residues.

This sequence joins TRBV11-3 and TRBJ2-3; the D gene is possibly TRBD2 (7 bases). This CDR3 has 15 amino acids. From germline, CDR1 is SGHNT and CDR2 YENEEA. V gave up 6 bases and J gave up 7 bases, with 20 bases separating them. DNA for the CDR3: TGTGCCAGCAGTCTTGGGACGGGGGGCCGGAATACGCAGTATTTT. It translates to CASSLGTGGRNTQYF.

V is TRBV19 and J is TRBJ1-4, with D maybe TRBD1 (5 bases). The germline V gene encodes CDR1 LNHDA and CDR2 SQIVND (reference sequence). Trimming left V 10 bases short and J 5 bases short, with 23 bases between. CDR3 length: 16 amino acids. The CDR3 bases are TGTGCCACCAGTATTTCGGGACGGAGGGTGAATGAAAAACTGTTTTTT. This codes for CATSISGRRVNEKLFF.

CDR3 sequence: CASSTRDSYEQYF. CDR3 nucleotide sequence: TGTGCCAGCAGCACCCGGGACAGCTACGAGCAGTACTTC. V and J are TRBV7-2 and TRBJ2-7, with TRBD1 matching 7 bases. With 5 bases clipped from V and 3 bases from J, the junction kept 4 bases outside the gene matches. In germline, CDR1 is SGHTA, CDR2 FQGNSA. CDR3 length: 13 residues.